The subject of this entry is one TCR beta chain. The data are from a study of long-term antiretroviral therapy in people with HIV. Researchers ran immunoSEQ v3.0 at survey level. The table came from immunoSEQ multiplex PCR; TCRdb's copy has only in-frame clones and leaves some out. The sample has 16,000 or so clones, about 88% seen once. Among participants with HIV, every one received treatment in the United States. The ends lost 4 bases at V and 3 bases at J; junction bases unmatched: 6. Germline CDR1 and CDR2: MGHDK and SYGVNS. The CDR3 runs to 15 residues. The sample consisted of unsorted PBMCs, taken 0.5 years after starting antiretroviral therapy. This TCR was sampled from a woman in her thirties or forties with HIV. V gene TRBV25-1 combines with J gene TRBJ2-7; 10 bases fit TRBD1. The CDR3 DNA follows: TGTGCCAGCAGTGTCGCCGGGACAGGGGACTACGAGCAGTACTTC. Residues: CASSVAGTGDYEQYF.